Reported below is one T cell receptor beta chain. The table came from immunoSEQ multiplex PCR; TCRdb's copy has only in-frame clones and leaves some out. The sample includes hundreds of thousands of clones, around 89% seen only once; the top ten take about 0.01%. These data are taken from a study of shared T cell receptors in the human thymus. CDR3 length equals 20 residues. From germline, CDR1 is ENHRY and CDR2 SYGVKD. Trimming cost V 3 bases and J 1 base; bases outside gene matches: 17. These sequences were also reported in another study, on human thymus T cells. That source adds: Related research found strongly overlapping thymic repertoires in unrelated individuals.

The sequencing sample was made of thymocytes. The origin of this receptor is a boy less than two years old with a congenital heart defect. The J gene is TRBJ2-1, the V gene TRBV10-3; TRBD2 aligns across 8 bases. The CDR3 loop reads CAISDPRGGTSGSSYNEQFF. CDR3 DNA sequence: TGTGCCATCAGTGACCCAAGGGGGGGAACTAGCGGATCATCCTACAATGAGCAGTTCTTC.